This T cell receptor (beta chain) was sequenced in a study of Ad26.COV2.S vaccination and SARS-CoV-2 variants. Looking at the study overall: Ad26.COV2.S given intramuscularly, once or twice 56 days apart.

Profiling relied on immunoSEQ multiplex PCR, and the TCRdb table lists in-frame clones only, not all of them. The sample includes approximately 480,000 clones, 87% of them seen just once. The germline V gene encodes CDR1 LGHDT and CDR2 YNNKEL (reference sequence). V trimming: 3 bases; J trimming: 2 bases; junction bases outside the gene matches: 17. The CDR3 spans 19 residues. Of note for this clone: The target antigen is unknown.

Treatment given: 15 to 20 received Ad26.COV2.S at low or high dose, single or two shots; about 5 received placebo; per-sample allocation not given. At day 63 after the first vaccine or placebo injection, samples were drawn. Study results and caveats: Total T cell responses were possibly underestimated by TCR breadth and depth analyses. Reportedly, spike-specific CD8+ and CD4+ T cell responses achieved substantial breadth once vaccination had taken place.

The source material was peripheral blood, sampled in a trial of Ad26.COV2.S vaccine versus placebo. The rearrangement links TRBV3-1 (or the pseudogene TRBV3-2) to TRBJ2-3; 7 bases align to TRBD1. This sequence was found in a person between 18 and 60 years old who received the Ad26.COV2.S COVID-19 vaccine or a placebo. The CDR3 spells CASSHASGWDRSPTDTQYF. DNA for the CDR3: TGTGCCAGCAGCCACGCCTCCGGTTGGGACAGATCCCCCACAGATACGCAGTATTTT.